The T cell receptor (beta chain) described here comes from a study of T cell changes during pregnancy in multiple sclerosis. Libraries were prepared by immunoSEQ multiplex PCR; TCRdb keeps only in-frame clonotypes and omits some of them. The sample shows tens of thousands of clones, 70% to 90% of them seen only once. V was clipped by 1 base and J by 4 bases, with 12 bases between them. The CDR3 consists of 15 residues. The germline CDR1 and CDR2 sequences are SGHTA and FQGTGA. This clone was picked up a small number of times. This TCR was recovered from a female donor with multiple sclerosis, enrolled in a pregnancy study. The gene calls are TRBV7-3 and TRBJ2-3, with D possibly TRBD2 on 5 matching bases. The sample in question was CD4+ T cells from peripheral blood mononuclear cells, obtained in the first trimester of pregnancy. CDR3 amino acids: CASSLIWGAPDTQYF. CDR3 bases: TGTGCCAGCAGCTTAATATGGGGAGCCCCAGATACGCAGTATTTT.